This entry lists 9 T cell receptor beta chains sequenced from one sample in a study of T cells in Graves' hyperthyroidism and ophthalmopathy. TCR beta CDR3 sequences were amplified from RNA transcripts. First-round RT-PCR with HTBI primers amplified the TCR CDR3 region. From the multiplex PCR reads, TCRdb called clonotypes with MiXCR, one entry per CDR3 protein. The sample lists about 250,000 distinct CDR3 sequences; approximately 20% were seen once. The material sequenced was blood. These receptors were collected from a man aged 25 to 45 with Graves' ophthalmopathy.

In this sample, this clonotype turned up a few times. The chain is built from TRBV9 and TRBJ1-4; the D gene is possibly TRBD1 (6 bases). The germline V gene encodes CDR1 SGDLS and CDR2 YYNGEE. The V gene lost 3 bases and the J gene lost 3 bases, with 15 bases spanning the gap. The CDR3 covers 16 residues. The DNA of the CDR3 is TGTGCCAGCAGCGCGAATACAGGGATGGCTAATGAAAAACTGTTTTTT. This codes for CASSANTGMANEKLFF.

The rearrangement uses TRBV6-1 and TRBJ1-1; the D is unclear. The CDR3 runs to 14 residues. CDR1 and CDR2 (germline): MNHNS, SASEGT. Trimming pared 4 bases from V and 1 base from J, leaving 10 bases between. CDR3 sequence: CASSGSLENTEAFF. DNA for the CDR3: TGTGCCAGCAGTGGTAGCCTTGAGAACACTGAAGCTTTCTTT.

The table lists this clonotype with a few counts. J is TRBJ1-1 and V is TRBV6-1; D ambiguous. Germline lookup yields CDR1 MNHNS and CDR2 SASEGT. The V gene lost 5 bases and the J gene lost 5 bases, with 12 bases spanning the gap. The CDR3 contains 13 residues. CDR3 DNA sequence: TGTGCCAGCAGTCAAAACGGGTGGACTGAAGCTTTCTTT. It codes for CASSQNGWTEAFF.

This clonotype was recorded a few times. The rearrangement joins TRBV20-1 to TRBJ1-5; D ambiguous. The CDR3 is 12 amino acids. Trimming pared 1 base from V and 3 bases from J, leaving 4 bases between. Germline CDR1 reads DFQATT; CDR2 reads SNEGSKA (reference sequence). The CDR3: CSARAANQPQHF. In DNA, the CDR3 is TGCAGTGCTAGAGCCGCCAATCAGCCCCAGCATTTT.

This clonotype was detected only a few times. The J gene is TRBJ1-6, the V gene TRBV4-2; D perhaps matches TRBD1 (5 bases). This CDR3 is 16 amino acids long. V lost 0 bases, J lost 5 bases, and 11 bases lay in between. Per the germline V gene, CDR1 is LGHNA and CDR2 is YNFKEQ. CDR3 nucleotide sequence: TGTGCCAGCAGCCAAGAAAGCTCAGGGAATAATTCACCCCTCCACTTT. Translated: CASSQESSGNNSPLHF.

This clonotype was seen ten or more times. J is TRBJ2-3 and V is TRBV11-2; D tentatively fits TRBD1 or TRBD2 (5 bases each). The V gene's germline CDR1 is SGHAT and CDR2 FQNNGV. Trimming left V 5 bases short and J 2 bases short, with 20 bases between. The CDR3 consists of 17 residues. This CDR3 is CASSPPGRYGITDTQYF. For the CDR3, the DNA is TGTGCCAGCAGCCCCCCGGGGCGATACGGGATCACAGATACGCAGTATTTT.

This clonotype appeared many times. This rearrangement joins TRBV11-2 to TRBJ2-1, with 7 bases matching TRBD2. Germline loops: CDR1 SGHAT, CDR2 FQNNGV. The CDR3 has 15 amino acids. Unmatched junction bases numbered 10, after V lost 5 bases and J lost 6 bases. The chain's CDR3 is CASSLPGPGGNEQFF. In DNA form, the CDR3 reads TGTGCCAGCAGCCTGCCGGGACCGGGGGGCAATGAGCAGTTCTTC.

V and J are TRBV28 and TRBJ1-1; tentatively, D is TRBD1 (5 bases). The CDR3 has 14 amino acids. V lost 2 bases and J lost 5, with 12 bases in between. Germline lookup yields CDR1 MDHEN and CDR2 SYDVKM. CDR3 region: CASSLHQEGTEAFF. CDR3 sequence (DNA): TGTGCCAGCAGTTTACACCAGGAGGGGACTGAAGCTTTCTTT.

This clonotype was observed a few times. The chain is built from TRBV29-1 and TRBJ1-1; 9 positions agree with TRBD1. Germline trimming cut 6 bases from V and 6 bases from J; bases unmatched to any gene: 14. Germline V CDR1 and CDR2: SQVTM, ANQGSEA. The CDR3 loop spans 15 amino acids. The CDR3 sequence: CSVRQDRGSFAEAFF. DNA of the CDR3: TGCAGCGTACGCCAGGACAGGGGATCATTCGCTGAAGCTTTCTTT.